The entry below describes one TCR beta chain. Its specificity is not known. This record belongs to a study of cytomegalovirus exposure and HLA in healthy donors. The PCR contained 60 Vbeta and 13 Jbeta primers. Sequencing used immunoSEQ multiplex PCR; TCRdb keeps in-frame clones, though not all of them. The data hold roughly 110,000 clones, with more than 65% observed a single time. Regarding the study as a whole: Relative to equally common others, HLA-associated TCR beta chains showed greater clonal expansion in a later analysis. For TCR beta chains, V- and J-gene trimming was later linked to a missense DCLRE1C variant. It was confirmed in vitro that three of the CMV-associated chains were specific for CMV antigens. TRBV6-2, TRBV6-3 and some other V segments were unresolvable in 87-base-pair reads.

Trimming took 3 bases from V and 3 from J; bases not matched to a gene: 10. CDR3 length: 18 residues. The germline V gene has CDR1 SGHVS and CDR2 FNYEAQ. Sequenced: PBMCs. The chain recombines TRBV7-6 with TRBJ1-4, with TRBD1 matching 10 bases. The receptor comes from a man in his forties or fifties in good health and CMV-seropositive. In nucleotides, the CDR3 is TGTGCCAGCAGCTTTAACCGGGACAGGGGTAGAGCTAATGAAAAACTGTTTTTT. It yields the protein CASSFNRDRGRANEKLFF.